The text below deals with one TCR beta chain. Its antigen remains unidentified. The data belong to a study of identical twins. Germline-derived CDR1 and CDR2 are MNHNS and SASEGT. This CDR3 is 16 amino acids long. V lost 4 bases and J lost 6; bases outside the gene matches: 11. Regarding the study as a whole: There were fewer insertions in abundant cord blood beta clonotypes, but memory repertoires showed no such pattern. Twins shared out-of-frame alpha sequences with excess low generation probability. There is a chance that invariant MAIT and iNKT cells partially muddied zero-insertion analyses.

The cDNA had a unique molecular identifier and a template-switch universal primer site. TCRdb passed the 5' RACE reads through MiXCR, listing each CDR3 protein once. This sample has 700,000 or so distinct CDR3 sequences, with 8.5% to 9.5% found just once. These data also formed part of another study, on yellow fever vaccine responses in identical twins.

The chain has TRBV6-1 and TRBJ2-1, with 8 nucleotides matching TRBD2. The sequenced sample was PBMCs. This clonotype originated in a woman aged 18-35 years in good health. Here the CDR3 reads CASSVRGTGGRNEQFF. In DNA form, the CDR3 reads TGTGCCAGCAGTGTCCGAGGGACGGGGGGGCGCAATGAGCAGTTCTTC.